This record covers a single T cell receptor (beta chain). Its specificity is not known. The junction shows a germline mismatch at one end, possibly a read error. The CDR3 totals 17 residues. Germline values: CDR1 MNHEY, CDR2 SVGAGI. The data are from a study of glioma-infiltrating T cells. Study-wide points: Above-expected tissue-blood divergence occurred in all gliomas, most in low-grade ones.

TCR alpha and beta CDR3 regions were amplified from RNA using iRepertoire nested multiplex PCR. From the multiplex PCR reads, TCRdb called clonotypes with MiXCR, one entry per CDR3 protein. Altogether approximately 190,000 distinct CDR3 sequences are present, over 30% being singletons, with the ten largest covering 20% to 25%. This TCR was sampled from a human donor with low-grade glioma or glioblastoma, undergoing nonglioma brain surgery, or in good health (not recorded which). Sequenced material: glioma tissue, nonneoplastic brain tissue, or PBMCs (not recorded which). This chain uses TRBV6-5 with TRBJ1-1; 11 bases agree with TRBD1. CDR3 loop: CAGSYWDRGSKNTEAFF. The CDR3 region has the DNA TGTGCCGGCAGTTACTGGGACAGGGGGAGCAAGAACACTGAAGCTTTCTTT.